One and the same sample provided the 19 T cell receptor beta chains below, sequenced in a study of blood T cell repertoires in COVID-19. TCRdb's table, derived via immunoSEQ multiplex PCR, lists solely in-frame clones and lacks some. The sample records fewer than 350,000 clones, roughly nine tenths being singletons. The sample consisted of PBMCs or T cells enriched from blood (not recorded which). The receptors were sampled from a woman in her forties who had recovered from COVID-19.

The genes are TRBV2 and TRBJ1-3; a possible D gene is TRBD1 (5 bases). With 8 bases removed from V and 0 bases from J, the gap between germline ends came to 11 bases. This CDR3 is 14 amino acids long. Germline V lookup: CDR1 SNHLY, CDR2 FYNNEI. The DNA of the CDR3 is TGTGCCAGCCAGGGTTTTTTCTCTGGAAACACCATATATTTT. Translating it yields CASQGFFSGNTIYF. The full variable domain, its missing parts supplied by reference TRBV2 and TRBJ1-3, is EPEVTQTPSHQVTQMGQEVILRCVPISNHLYFYWYRQILGQKVEFLVSFYNNEISEKSEIFDDQFSVERPDGSNFTLKIRSTKLEDSAMYFCASQGFFSGNTIYFGEGSWLTVV.

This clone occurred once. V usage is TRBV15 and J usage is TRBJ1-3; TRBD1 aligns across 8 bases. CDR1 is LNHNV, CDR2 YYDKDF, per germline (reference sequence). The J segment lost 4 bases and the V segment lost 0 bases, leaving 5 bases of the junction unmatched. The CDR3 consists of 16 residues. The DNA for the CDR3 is TGTGCCACCAGCAGAGAGCGGCAGGGGGCGGGAAACACCATATATTTT. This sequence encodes CATSRERQGAGNTIYF.

The CDR3 reads CASSQGGTGRTNEKLFF. As DNA, the CDR3 is TGCGCCAGCAGCCAAGGCGGGACAGGGAGAACTAATGAAAAACTGTTTTTT. V and J are TRBV4-3 and TRBJ1-4; 9 bases agree with TRBD1. Per the germline V gene, CDR1 is LGHNA and CDR2 is YSLEER. CDR3 length: 17 amino acids. V gave up 1 base and J gave up 1 base; unmatched junction bases: 4.

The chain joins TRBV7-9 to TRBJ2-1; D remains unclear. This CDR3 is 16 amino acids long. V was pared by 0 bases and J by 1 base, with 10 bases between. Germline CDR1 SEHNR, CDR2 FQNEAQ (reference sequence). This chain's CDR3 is CASSLALGPSYNEQFF. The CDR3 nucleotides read TGTGCCAGCAGCTTAGCCCTTGGGCCGTCCTACAATGAGCAGTTCTTC.

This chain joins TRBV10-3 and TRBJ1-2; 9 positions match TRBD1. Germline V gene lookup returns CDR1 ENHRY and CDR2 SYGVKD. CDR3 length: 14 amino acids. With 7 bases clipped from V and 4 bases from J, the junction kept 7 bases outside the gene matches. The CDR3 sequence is CAITMGQGGYGYTF. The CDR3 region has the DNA TGTGCCATCACCATGGGACAGGGAGGCTATGGCTACACCTTC.

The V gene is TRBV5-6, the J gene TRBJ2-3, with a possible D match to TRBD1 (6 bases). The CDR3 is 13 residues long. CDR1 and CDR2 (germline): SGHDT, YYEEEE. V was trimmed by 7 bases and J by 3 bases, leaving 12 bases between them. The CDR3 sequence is CASLQQGTDTQYF. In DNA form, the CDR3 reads TGTGCCAGCTTACAACAGGGAACAGATACGCAGTATTTT.

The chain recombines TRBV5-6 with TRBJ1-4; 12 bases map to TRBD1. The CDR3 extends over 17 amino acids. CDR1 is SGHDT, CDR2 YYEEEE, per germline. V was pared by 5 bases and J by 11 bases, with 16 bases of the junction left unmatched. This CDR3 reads CASRWDRGRGLGMKLFF. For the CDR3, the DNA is TGTGCCAGCAGATGGGACAGGGGGCGAGGGCTCGGAATGAAACTGTTTTTT. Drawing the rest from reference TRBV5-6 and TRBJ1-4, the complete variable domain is DAGVTQSPTHLIKTRGQQVTLRCSPKSGHDTVSWYQQALGQGPQFIFQYYEEEERQRGNFPDRFSGHQFPNYSSELNVNALLLGDSALYLCASRWDRGRGLGMKLFFGSGTQLSVL.

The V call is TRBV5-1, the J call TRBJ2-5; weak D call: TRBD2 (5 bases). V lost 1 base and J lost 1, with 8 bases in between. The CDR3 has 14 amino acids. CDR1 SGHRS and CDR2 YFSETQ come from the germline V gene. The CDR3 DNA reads TGCGCCAGCAGCTTGCTAGCCAGCCAAGAGACCCAGTACTTC. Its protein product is CASSLLASQETQYF.

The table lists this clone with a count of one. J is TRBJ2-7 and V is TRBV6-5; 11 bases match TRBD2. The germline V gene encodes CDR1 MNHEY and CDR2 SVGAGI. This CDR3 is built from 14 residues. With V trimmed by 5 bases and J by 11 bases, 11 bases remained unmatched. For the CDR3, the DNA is TGTGCCAGCAGTAACACGGGACTAGCGGTCCCTAAGTACTTC. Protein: CASSNTGLAVPKYF.

In DNA, the CDR3 is TGTGCCAGCAGCGAGTACGACTATGGCTACACCTTC. Translating gives CASSEYDYGYTF. The chain uses TRBV2 and TRBJ1-2; D is uncertain. The V gene's germline CDR1 is SNHLY and CDR2 FYNNEI. The CDR3 consists of 12 residues. Trimming left V 6 bases short and J 3 bases short, with 8 bases between.

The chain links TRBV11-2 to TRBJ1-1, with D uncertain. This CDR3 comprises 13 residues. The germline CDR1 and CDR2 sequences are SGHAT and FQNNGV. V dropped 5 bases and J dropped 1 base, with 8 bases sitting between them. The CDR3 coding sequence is TGTGCCAGCAGCCAACTCCCGAACACTGAAGCTTTCTTT. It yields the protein CASSQLPNTEAFF.

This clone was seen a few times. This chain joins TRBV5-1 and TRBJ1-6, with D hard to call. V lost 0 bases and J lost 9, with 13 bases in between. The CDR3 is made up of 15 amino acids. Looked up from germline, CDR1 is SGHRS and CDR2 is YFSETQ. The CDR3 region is CASSLGSGPASPLHF. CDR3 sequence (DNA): TGCGCCAGCAGCTTGGGCAGCGGGCCTGCTTCACCCCTCCACTTT.

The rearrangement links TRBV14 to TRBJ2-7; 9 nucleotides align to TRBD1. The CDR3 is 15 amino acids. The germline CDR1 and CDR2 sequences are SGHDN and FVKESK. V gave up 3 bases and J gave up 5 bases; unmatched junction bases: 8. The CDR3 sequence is CASSQWKGQGNEQYF. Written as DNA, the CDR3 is TGTGCCAGCAGCCAGTGGAAGGGACAGGGTAACGAGCAGTACTTC.

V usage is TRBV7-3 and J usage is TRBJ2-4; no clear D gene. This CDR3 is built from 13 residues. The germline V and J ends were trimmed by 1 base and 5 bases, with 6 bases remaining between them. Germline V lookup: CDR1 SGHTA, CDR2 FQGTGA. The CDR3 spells CASSLNPENIQYF. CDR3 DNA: TGTGCCAGCAGCTTAAATCCAGAAAACATTCAGTACTTC.

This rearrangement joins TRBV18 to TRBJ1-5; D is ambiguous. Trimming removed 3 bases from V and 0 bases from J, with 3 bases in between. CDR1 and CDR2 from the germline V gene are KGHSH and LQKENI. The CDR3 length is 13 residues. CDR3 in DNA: TGTGCCAGCTCACCCTCTAGCAATCAGCCCCAGCATTTT. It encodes CASSPSSNQPQHF.

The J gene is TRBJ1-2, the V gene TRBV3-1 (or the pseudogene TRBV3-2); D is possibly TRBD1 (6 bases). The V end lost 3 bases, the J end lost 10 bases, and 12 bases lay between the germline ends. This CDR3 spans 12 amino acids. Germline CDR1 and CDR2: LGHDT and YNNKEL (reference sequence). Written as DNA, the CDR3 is TGTGCCAGCAGCCACCGGACAGACGTCTACACCTTC. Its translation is CASSHRTDVYTF.

The CDR3 bases are TGTGCCAGCAGCCCGACTAGCGGGAGTTGGACCGGGGAGCTGTTTTTT. Protein: CASSPTSGSWTGELFF. This chain joins TRBV7-9 and TRBJ2-2; TRBD2 agrees at 12 bases. The CDR3 consists of 16 residues. The germline CDR1 and CDR2 sequences are SEHNR and FQNEAQ (reference sequence). Unmatched junction bases numbered 6, after V lost 5 bases and J lost 5 bases.

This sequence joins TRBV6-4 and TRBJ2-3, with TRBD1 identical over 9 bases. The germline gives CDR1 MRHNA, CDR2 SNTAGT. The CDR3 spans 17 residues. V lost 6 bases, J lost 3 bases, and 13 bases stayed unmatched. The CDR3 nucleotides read TGTGCCAGCAGCCCCGGGACAGGGTTCTTGTCGACAGATACGCAGTATTTT. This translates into CASSPGTGFLSTDTQYF.

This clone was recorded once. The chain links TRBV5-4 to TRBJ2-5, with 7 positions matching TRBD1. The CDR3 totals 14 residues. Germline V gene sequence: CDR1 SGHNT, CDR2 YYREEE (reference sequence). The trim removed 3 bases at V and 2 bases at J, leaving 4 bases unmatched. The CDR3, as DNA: TGTGCCAGCAGCTCGGACAGGAGACAAGAGACCCAGTACTTC. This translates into CASSSDRRQETQYF. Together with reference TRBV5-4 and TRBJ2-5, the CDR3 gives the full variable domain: ETGVTQSPTHLIKTRGQQVTLRCSSQSGHNTVSWYQQALGQGPQFIFQYYREEENGRGNFPPRFSGLQFPNYSSELNVNALELDDSALYLCASSSDRRQETQYFGPGTRLLVL.